The entry that follows covers one T cell receptor (beta chain) sequence. Its antigen is unidentified. An Oncomine TCR Beta short-read assay was used to sequence the DNA from cultured CD4+ T cells. TCRdb itself ran the PCR reads through MiXCR, one entry per CDR3 protein. The repertoire holds under 14,000 distinct CDR3 sequences, with roughly 24% as singletons. Germline CDR1 reads SGHVS; CDR2 reads FQNEAQ. The CDR3 covers 14 residues. Germline trimming cut 4 bases from V and 7 bases from J; bases unmatched to any gene: 5. The sample belongs to a study of vaccination and CD4 T cells after COVID-19. About the study: The stimulus for the cells was overlapping spike peptides derived from SARS-CoV-2, HCoV-NL63, HCoV-OC43 and HCoV-229E.

Described treatment: roughly 10-day PBMC culture with coronavirus spike peptide pools or control peptides (ViraFEST assay). The receptor was isolated from a human donor who had recovered from COVID-19. This sequence joins TRBV7-8 and TRBJ2-7; 12 nucleotides match TRBD1. This sample comprised CD4+ T cells from blood, cultured in vitro, obtained after SARS-CoV-2 vaccination. CDR3 bases: TGTGCCAGCAGCTCTTGGGACAGGGGGCATGAGCAGTACTTC. It yields the protein CASSSWDRGHEQYF.